Included here is one T cell receptor (beta chain) sequence, with context. What it recognizes is unknown. With 1 base removed from V and 0 bases from J, the gap between germline ends came to 7 bases. The CDR3 loop spans 14 amino acids. Germline V gives CDR1 LNHNV, CDR2 YYDKDF (reference sequence). Repertoires were generated with immunoSEQ multiplex PCR, while TCRdb's copy carries only in-frame clones and drops some. The sample consists of 850,000 to 1,100,000 clones, approximately 80% of them appearing once. This sample stems from a study of shared clonotypes between healthy human individuals. Study-wide results and caveats: Researchers found naive subsets generally carried larger estimated richness than memory subsets.

This TCR derives from a man younger than 35 in good health. Some clones in this sample may be carry-over from other donors' samples. The sequencing input was memory CD4+ T cells from PBMCs. Subset defined: CD45RA-negative fraction. J is TRBJ2-7 and V is TRBV15; D ambiguous. The CDR3 region is CATSRGADSYEQYF. The CDR3 nucleotides are TGTGCCACCAGCAGAGGGGCGGACTCCTACGAGCAGTACTTC. The variable domain in full, completed from reference TRBV15 and TRBJ2-7, reads DAMVIQNPRYQVTQFGKPVTLSCSQTLNHNVMYWYQQKSSQAPKLLFHYYDKDFNNEADTPDNFQSRRPNTSFCFLDIRSPGLGDTAMYLCATSRGADSYEQYFGPGTRLTVT.